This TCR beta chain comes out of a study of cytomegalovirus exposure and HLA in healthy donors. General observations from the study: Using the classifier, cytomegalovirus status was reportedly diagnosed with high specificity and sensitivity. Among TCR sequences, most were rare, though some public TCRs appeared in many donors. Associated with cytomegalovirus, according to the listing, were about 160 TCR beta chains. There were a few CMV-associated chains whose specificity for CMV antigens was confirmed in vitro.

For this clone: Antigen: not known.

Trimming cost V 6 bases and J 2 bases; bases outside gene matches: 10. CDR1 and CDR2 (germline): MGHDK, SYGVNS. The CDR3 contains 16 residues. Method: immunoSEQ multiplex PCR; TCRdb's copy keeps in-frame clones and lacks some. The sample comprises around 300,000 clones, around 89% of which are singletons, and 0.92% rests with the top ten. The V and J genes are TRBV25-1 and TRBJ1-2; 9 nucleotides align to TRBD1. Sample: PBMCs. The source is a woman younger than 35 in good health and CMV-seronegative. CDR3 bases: TGTGCCAGCAGCGAACCTGGGACAGGGACCAACTATGGCTACACCTTC. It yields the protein CASSEPGTGTNYGYTF.